The sequence of this TCR beta chain was determined in a study of T cells in localized non-small cell lung cancer. Whole-study findings and limits: Tumor trailed uninvolved adjacent lung in T cell clonality, which peaked there. Analysis by sequencing included only one tumor region, so heterogeneity remains possible.

The CDR3 has 17 amino acids. Trimming removed 3 bases from V and 4 bases from J, with 19 bases in between. Per germline, CDR1 MRHNA and CDR2 SNTAGT. In its sample, this clone is medium-sized (0.01 to 0.1%). Its antigen is unidentified. The protocol was immunoSEQ multiplex PCR, while the TCRdb copy is restricted to in-frame clones and leaves out a portion. The sample has under 4,000 clones, roughly two fifths seen once; the top ten hold 15% to 18%. The receptor was derived from a male donor older than 55 with stage I lung adenocarcinoma. Sequencing used lung tumor tissue, obtained before any cancer treatment. The J gene is TRBJ1-5, the V gene TRBV6-4; D is uncertain. The CDR3 loop is CASSEGRSEGRNQPQHF. CDR3 DNA sequence: TGTGCCAGCAGTGAAGGTCGGTCGGAAGGGCGGAATCAGCCCCAGCATTTT.